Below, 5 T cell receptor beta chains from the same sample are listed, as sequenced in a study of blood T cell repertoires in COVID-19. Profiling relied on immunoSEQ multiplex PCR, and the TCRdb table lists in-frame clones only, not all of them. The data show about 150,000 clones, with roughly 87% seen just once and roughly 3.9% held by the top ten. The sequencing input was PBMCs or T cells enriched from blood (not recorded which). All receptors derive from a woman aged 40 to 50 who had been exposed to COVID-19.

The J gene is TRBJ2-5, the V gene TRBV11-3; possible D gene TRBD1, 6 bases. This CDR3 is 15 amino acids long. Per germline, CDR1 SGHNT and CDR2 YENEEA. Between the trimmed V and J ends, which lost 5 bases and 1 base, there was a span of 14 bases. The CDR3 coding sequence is TGTGCCAGCAGCCAGCAGGGGACAATCCAAGAGACCCAGTACTTC. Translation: CASSQQGTIQETQYF.

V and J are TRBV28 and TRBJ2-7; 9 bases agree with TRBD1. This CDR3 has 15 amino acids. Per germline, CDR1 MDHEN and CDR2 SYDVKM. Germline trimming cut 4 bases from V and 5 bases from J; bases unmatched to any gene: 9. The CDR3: CASSSTGTGSNEQYF. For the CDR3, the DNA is TGTGCCAGCAGTTCAACCGGGACAGGGTCTAACGAGCAGTACTTC. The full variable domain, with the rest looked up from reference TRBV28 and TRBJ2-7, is DVKVTQSSRYLVKRTGEKVFLECVQDMDHENMFWYRQDPGLGLRLIYFSYDVKMKEKGDIPEGYSVSREKKERFSLILESASTNQTSMYLCASSSTGTGSNEQYFGPGTRLTVT.

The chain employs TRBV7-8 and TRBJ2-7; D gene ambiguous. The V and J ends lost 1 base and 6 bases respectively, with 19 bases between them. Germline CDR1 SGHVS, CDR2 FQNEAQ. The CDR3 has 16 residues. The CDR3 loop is CASSLDATQPWAEQYF. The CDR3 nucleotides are TGTGCCAGCAGCTTAGACGCCACTCAGCCGTGGGCCGAGCAGTACTTC.

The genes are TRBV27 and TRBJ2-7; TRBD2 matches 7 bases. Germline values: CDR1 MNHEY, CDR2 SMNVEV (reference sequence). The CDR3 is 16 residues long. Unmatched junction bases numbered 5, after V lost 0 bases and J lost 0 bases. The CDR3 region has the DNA TGTGCCAGCAGTTTATCTGGCGGGGGAGACTCCTACGAGCAGTACTTC. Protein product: CASSLSGGGDSYEQYF.

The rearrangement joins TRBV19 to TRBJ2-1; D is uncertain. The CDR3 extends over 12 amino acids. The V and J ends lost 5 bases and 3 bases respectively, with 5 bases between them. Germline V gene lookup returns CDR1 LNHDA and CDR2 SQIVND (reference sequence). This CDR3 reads CASSSNYNEQFF. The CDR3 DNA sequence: TGTGCCAGTAGTTCCAACTACAATGAGCAGTTCTTC.